These 28 T cell receptor beta chains came from one sample sequenced in a study of technical replicates of blood from a few donors. TCRdb keeps only in-frame clones here, not all; method: immunoSEQ multiplex PCR. The sample yields more than 95,000 clones, around 96% seen once. Sequenced sample: T cells isolated from PBMCs. These receptors came from a human donor in good health.

The chain has TRBV6-5 and TRBJ1-2; 8 bases line up with TRBD1. CDR1 and CDR2 (germline): MNHEY, SVGAGI. The CDR3 runs 15 residues. The J segment lost 5 bases and the V segment lost 6 bases, leaving 11 bases of the junction unmatched. The CDR3 protein is CASSPSGQGYYGYTF. CDR3 in DNA: TGTGCCAGCAGCCCATCCGGACAGGGTTATTATGGCTACACCTTC.

The CDR3 coding sequence is TGTGCCAGCAGCCTTTTAGGGGCGAGGAACAATGAGCAGTTCTTC. It translates to CASSLLGARNNEQFF. The gene calls are TRBV6-5 and TRBJ2-1, with a possible D match to TRBD1 (5 bases). Germline CDR1 is MNHEY and CDR2 is SVGAGI. The CDR3 has 15 amino acids. The V and J ends lost 6 bases and 5 bases respectively, with 17 bases between them.

The V and J genes are TRBV5-1 and TRBJ2-2, with D maybe TRBD2 (6 bases). The germline V and J ends were trimmed by 0 bases and 7 bases, with 13 bases remaining between them. From germline, CDR1 is SGHRS and CDR2 YFSETQ. The CDR3 is made up of 15 amino acids. CDR3: CASSLANGGNGELFF. In DNA, the CDR3 is TGCGCCAGCAGCTTGGCCAATGGAGGGAACGGGGAGCTGTTTTTT.

V usage is TRBV5-1 and J usage is TRBJ1-6; the match to TRBD1 covers 11 bases. V trimming: 1 base; J trimming: 9 bases; junction bases outside the gene matches: 6. Per the germline V gene, CDR1 is SGHRS and CDR2 is YFSETQ. CDR3 length: 16 amino acids. The chain's CDR3 is CASSLTRTGGFSPLHF. The DNA for the CDR3 is TGCGCCAGCAGCTTGACACGGACAGGGGGCTTTTCACCCCTCCACTTT.

The chain uses TRBV4-1 and TRBJ2-1; the match to TRBD1 covers 10 bases. The CDR3 is 16 amino acids. V lost 2 bases and J lost 6; bases outside the gene matches: 7. Germline loops: CDR1 MGHRA, CDR2 YSYEKL. Here the CDR3 DNA reads TGCGCCAGCAGCCAACCAAGGGACAGGGGTTTCAATGAGCAGTTCTTC. Translated, it gives CASSQPRDRGFNEQFF.

This clone was seen once. This chain connects TRBV10-1 to TRBJ2-1; 10 bases line up with TRBD1. The CDR3 is 15 amino acids. V dropped 6 bases and J dropped 7; count of bases not matched to a gene: 9. Germline V gene data show CDR1 as WNHNN and CDR2 as SYGVQD (reference sequence). The chain's CDR3 is CASSPGQGGKNEQFF. CDR3 DNA: TGCGCCAGCAGCCCCGGACAGGGGGGGAAGAATGAGCAGTTCTTC.

This clone has just one count. V is TRBV6-6 and J is TRBJ2-1; D might be TRBD1 (6 bases). Germline V lookup: CDR1 MNHNY, CDR2 SVGAGI (reference sequence). The ends were cut back, 0 bases at V and 6 bases at J, with 9 bases in the middle. This CDR3 contains 14 residues. CDR3 sequence: CASSYSQGLNEQFF. The CDR3 DNA is TGTGCCAGCAGTTACTCGCAGGGGCTCAATGAGCAGTTCTTC.

This clone was seen once. V is TRBV7-9 and J is TRBJ2-7; D not resolved. The V and J ends lost 5 bases and 0 bases respectively, with 11 bases between them. Germline CDR1 SEHNR, CDR2 FQNEAQ (reference sequence). CDR3 length: 14 residues. The CDR3 sequence: CASSGTRSSYEQYF. The DNA for the CDR3 is TGTGCCAGCAGCGGAACAAGGAGCTCCTACGAGCAGTACTTC.

The chain uses TRBV11-3 and TRBJ2-3; D is possibly TRBD2 (7 bases). The germline V gene has CDR1 SGHNT and CDR2 YENEEA. The V end was cut by 8 bases, the J end by 2 bases, with 14 bases between. This CDR3 has 14 amino acids. Here the CDR3 reads CASGGGRITDTQYF. The CDR3 DNA is TGTGCCAGCGGCGGGGGCCGGATCACAGATACGCAGTATTTT.

The table lists this clone with a few counts. The chain joins TRBV2 to TRBJ1-5; no clear D gene. CDR1 is SNHLY, CDR2 FYNNEI, per germline. V was trimmed by 4 bases and J by 4 bases, leaving 8 bases between them. This CDR3 spans 13 amino acids. The CDR3 protein is CASSGERNQPQHF. CDR3 bases: TGTGCCAGCAGTGGGGAGCGTAATCAGCCCCAGCATTTT.

The chain joins TRBV7-9 to TRBJ2-7; the D gene is possibly TRBD2 (6 bases). Trimming cost V 2 bases and J 2 bases, with 16 bases left between them. CDR3 size: 16 residues. In germline, CDR1 is SEHNR, CDR2 FQNEAQ (reference sequence). The CDR3 loop is CASSLSRDGGPYEQYF. CDR3 coding DNA: TGTGCCAGCAGCTTAAGCCGGGACGGAGGGCCCTACGAGCAGTACTTC.

The chain has TRBV5-1 and TRBJ2-5; 10 nucleotides match TRBD1. Germline V lookup: CDR1 SGHRS, CDR2 YFSETQ. J was trimmed by 1 base and V by 7 bases; bases with no gene match: 7. The CDR3 totals 15 residues. The chain's CDR3 is CASDRTGGSQETQYF. CDR3 nucleotide sequence: TGCGCCAGCGATAGGACAGGGGGTTCCCAAGAGACCCAGTACTTC.

The chain couples TRBV5-6 to TRBJ2-3; 10 bases are shared with TRBD2. Germline-derived CDR1 and CDR2 are SGHDT and YYEEEE. V shed 4 bases and J 1 base; nucleotides not matched to a gene: 3. The CDR3 runs to 15 residues. In DNA, the CDR3 is TGTGCCAGCAGCGACGGGACTAGCGGCACAGATACGCAGTATTTT. Protein sequence: CASSDGTSGTDTQYF.

The rearrangement links TRBV13 to TRBJ2-5; 7 bases line up with TRBD1. The CDR3 length is 16 residues. The ends lost 4 bases at V and 5 bases at J; junction bases unmatched: 13. Germline-derived CDR1 and CDR2 are PRHDT and FYEKMQ (reference sequence). CDR3 sequence reads: CASSWRTQGLGETQYF. The DNA for the CDR3 is TGTGCCAGCAGCTGGAGAACACAGGGGTTGGGGGAGACCCAGTACTTC.

The chain couples TRBV7-3 to TRBJ1-1, with 8 bases identical to TRBD1. Germline assignment: CDR1 SGHTA and CDR2 FQGTGA. The CDR3 has 20 residues. V shed 4 bases, J shed 4 bases, and the junction held 23 bases outside the gene matches. The CDR3 nucleotides are TGTGCCAGCAGCTCAACCCGGACAGGGCCGACTCTCGGTGGGGGCACTGAAGCTTTCTTT. Its protein is CASSSTRTGPTLGGGTEAFF. The variable domain in full, completed from reference TRBV7-3 and TRBJ1-1, reads GAGVSQTPSNKVTEKGKYVELRCDPISGHTALYWYRQSLGQGPEFLIYFQGTGAADDSGLPNDRFFAVRPEGSVSTLKIQRTERGDSAVYLCASSSTRTGPTLGGGTEAFFGQGTRLTVV.

The gene calls are TRBV28 and TRBJ1-2, with D possibly TRBD1 on 5 matching bases. Trimming took off 5 bases at V and 5 bases at J, with 21 bases between the two ends. The CDR3 is 16 amino acids. Germline assignment: CDR1 MDHEN and CDR2 SYDVKM. The CDR3 DNA reads as TGTGCCAGCAGTCCCGGGGGGAGGGAGGGAGCGTATGGCTACACCTTC. It is translated as CASSPGGREGAYGYTF.

J is TRBJ2-4 and V is TRBV19; unclear D gene. The V and J ends lost 3 bases and 13 bases respectively, with 22 bases between them. CDR1 and CDR2 from the germline V gene are LNHDA and SQIVND (reference sequence). This CDR3 has 15 amino acids. The CDR3 is CASSMSGSKLFSQYF. CDR3 nucleotides: TGTGCCAGTAGTATGTCCGGATCAAAACTATTCTCCCAGTACTTC.

The chain recombines TRBV7-9 with TRBJ2-3; 8 nucleotides line up with TRBD1. The germline V gene has CDR1 SEHNR and CDR2 FQNEAQ (reference sequence). The CDR3 loop spans 19 amino acids. J lost 5 bases, V lost 3 bases, and 19 bases had no gene match. This CDR3 is CASSFLRLSGQGSVDTQYF. In DNA, the CDR3 is TGTGCCAGCAGCTTTCTCAGATTATCCGGACAGGGTTCGGTAGATACGCAGTATTTT. The whole variable domain, remainder taken from reference TRBV7-9 and TRBJ2-3, is DTGVSQNPRHKITKRGQNVTFRCDPISEHNRLYWYRQTLGQGPEFLTYFQNEAQLEKSRLLSDRFSAERPKGSFSTLEIQRTEQGDSAMYLCASSFLRLSGQGSVDTQYFGPGTRLTVL.

This clone appeared once. This chain connects TRBV5-5 to TRBJ2-1; 10 bases map to TRBD2. The CDR3 contains 19 residues. Germline V gene lookup returns CDR1 SGHKS and CDR2 YYEKEE (reference sequence). The junction had 13 bases not matched to a gene; V was cut back by 4 bases and J by 0 bases. CDR3 bases: TGTGCCAGCAGCCCACCAGGGACTAGCGAGGCAAGCTCCTACAATGAGCAGTTCTTC. It encodes CASSPPGTSEASSYNEQFF.

This rearrangement joins TRBV7-8 to TRBJ2-1; 11 nucleotides match TRBD1. The germline V gene has CDR1 SGHVS and CDR2 FQNEAQ. CDR3 size: 19 residues. V shed 0 bases, J shed 8 bases, and the junction held 15 bases outside the gene matches. The CDR3 is CASSLASWSDRGLEYEQFF. The CDR3 DNA is TGTGCCAGCAGCTTAGCATCCTGGTCGGACAGGGGGCTCGAATATGAGCAGTTCTTC.

The chain has TRBV10-1 and TRBJ2-7; 8 bases map to TRBD1. CDR1 is WNHNN and CDR2 is SYGVQD in the germline V gene (reference sequence). Germline trimming cut 5 bases from V and 2 bases from J; bases unmatched to any gene: 5. This CDR3 is built from 14 residues. The CDR3 bases are TGCGCCAGCAGTACCGGGACAGGTACCTACGAGCAGTACTTC. It specifies CASSTGTGTYEQYF.

The J gene is TRBJ2-7, the V gene TRBV6-5, with 8 bases fitting TRBD2. The J segment lost 10 bases and the V segment lost 2 bases, leaving 7 bases of the junction unmatched. The CDR3 extends over 13 amino acids. The germline V gene has CDR1 MNHEY and CDR2 SVGAGI. The CDR3 nucleotides are TGTGCCAGCAGTTACAGCGGGGGCGAGGAACAGTACTTC. Translated: CASSYSGGEEQYF.

The chain uses TRBV6-5 and TRBJ1-1, with TRBD1 as a possible D gene (5 bases). This CDR3 has 14 amino acids. The ends were cut back, 6 bases at V and 2 bases at J, with 13 bases in the middle. The V gene's germline CDR1 is MNHEY and CDR2 SVGAGI. The chain's CDR3 is CASRRSTENTEAFF. CDR3 nucleotide sequence: TGTGCCAGCAGAAGATCGACAGAAAACACTGAAGCTTTCTTT.

The chain couples TRBV7-6 to TRBJ1-2; 7 bases match TRBD1. The CDR3 spans 14 residues. V lost 4 bases and J lost 6; bases outside the gene matches: 8. Looked up from germline, CDR1 is SGHVS and CDR2 is FNYEAQ. The CDR3 DNA reads TGTGCCAGCAGCTCCCAGACAGGGTCGAATGGCTACACCTTC. This encodes CASSSQTGSNGYTF.

The rearrangement uses TRBV21-1 and TRBJ1-3; the table assigns TRBD1, which was not confirmed against the DNA. TRBV21-1 has pseudogene status. This CDR3 comprises 14 residues. The CDR3: CASSKWNRGNTIYF. The DNA for the CDR3 is TGTGCCAGCAGCAAGTGGAACAGGGGAAACACCATATATTTT.

The chain couples TRBV14 to TRBJ2-5; a possible D gene is TRBD2 (5 bases). Germline CDR1 and CDR2: SGHDN and FVKESK. Trimming took 6 bases from V and 5 from J, leaving 10 bases between them. The CDR3 totals 12 residues. Here the CDR3 reads CASSLKRETQYF. The CDR3 DNA sequence: TGTGCCAGCAGTCTGAAGCGGGAGACCCAGTACTTC.

The V call is TRBV19, the J call TRBJ2-7, with D perhaps TRBD2 (5 bases). The V end lost 3 bases, the J end lost 2 bases, and 8 bases lay between the germline ends. Looked up from germline, CDR1 is LNHDA and CDR2 is SQIVND (reference sequence). CDR3 length: 13 amino acids. In DNA, the CDR3 is TGTGCCAGTAGTATGAGCGGAACCTACGAGCAGTACTTC. Protein product: CASSMSGTYEQYF.

This clone has a handful of counts. This chain joins TRBV5-1 and TRBJ2-1, with 12 bases aligning to TRBD2. Unmatched junction bases numbered 2, after V lost 0 bases and J lost 7 bases. Looked up from germline, CDR1 is SGHRS and CDR2 is YFSETQ. This CDR3 is 15 amino acids long. DNA of the CDR3: TGCGCCAGCAGCTTGGGGACTAGCGGGAATAATGAGCAGTTCTTC. Amino acids: CASSLGTSGNNEQFF. The full variable domain, in which reference TRBV5-1 and TRBJ2-1 provide the parts outside the CDR3, is KAGVTQTPRYLIKTRGQQVTLSCSPISGHRSVSWYQQTPGQGLQFLFEYFSETQRNKGNFPGRFSGRQFSNSRSEMNVSTLELGDSALYLCASSLGTSGNNEQFFGPGTRLTVL.